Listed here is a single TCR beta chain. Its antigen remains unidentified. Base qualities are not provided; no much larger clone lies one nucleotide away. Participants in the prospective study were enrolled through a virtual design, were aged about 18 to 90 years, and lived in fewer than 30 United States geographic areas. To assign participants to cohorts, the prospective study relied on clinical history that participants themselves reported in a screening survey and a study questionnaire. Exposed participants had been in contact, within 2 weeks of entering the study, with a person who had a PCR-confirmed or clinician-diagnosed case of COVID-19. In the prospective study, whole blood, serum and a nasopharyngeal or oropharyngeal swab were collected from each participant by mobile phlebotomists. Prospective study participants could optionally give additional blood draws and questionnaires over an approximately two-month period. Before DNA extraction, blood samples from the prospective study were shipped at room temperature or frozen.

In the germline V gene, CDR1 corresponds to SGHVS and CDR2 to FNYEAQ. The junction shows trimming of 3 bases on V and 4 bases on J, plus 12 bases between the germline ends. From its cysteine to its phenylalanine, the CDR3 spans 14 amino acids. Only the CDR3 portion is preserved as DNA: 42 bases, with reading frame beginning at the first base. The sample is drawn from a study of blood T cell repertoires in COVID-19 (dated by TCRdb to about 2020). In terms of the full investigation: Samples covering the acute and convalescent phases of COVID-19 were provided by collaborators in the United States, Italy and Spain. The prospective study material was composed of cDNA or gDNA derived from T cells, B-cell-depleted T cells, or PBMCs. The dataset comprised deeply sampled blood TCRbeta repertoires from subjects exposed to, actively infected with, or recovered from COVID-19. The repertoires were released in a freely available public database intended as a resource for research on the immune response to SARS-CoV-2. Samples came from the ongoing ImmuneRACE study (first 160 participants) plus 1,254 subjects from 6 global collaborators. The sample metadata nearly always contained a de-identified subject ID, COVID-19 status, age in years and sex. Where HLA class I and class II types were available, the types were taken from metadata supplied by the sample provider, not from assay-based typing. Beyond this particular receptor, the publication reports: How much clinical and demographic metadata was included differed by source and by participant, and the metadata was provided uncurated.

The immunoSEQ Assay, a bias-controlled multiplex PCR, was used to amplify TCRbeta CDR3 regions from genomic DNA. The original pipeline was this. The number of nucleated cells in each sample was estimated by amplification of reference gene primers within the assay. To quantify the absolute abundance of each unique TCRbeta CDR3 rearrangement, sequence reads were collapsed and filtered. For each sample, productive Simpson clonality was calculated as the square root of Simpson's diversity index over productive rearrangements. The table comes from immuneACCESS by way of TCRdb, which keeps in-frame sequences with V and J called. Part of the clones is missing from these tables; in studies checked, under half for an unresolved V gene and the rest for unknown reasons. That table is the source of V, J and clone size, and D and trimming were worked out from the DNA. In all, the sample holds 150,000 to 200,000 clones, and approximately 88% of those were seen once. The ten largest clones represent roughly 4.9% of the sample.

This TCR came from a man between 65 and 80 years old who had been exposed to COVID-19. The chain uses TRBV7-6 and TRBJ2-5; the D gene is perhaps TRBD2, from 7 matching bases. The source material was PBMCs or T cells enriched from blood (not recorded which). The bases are TGTGCCAGCAGCTTGTCGGGGGGCCTAGAGACCCAGTACTTC. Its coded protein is CASSLSGGLETQYF.